Described below is a single T cell receptor beta chain sequence and its context. Blood samples of 2 to 3 ml were drawn from every donor. CDR3 length: 18 amino acids. Per germline, CDR1 MDHEN and CDR2 SYDVKM. Using the 5' RACE reads, TCRdb records one entry per CDR3 protein without DNA. This repertoire includes about 170,000 distinct CDR3 sequences. These data are taken from a study of monozygotic twins with inflammatory bowel disease. Sequenced: blood. This clonotype was sampled from a human donor with ulcerative colitis or Crohn's disease, or a healthy co-twin of an affected twin (not recorded which). V gene TRBV28 combines with J gene TRBJ2-7; the D call from TCRdb, TRBD1, cannot be confirmed without DNA. The CDR3 is CASSLAPVGTGISAEQYF.